What follows describes a single TCR beta chain. The antigen is undetermined. This sample was taken from a study of shared clonotypes between healthy human individuals. Study-level points and caveats: Estimated richness values were generally larger in naive subsets than in memory subsets.

Into CD45RA+ naive and CD45RA-negative memory subsets, the CD4+ cells were split. The assay was run at deep level. Study processing details: ImmunoSEQ yielded junction-only sequences lacking quality scores, so filtering differed. Sequencing was performed with immunoSEQ multiplex PCR; in TCRdb, only in-frame clones are kept and a portion is missing. V and J calls and clone size are given by that table; D and trimming were obtained from the DNA. The repertoire holds millions of clones, about 92% seen once, with roughly 0.14% in the top ten. The CDR3 sequence is 17 residues long. CDR1 is MGHRA, CDR2 YSYEKL, per germline. The ends lost 5 bases at V and 0 bases at J; junction bases unmatched: 8.

The sample consisted of naive CD4+ T cells sorted from blood. Subset defined: CD45RA+ positively selected. This TCR was recovered from a man aged 18-30 years in good health. The chain is built from TRBV4-1 and TRBJ2-1, with 9 bases lining up with TRBD2. CDR3 sequence reads: CASSADDSGSSYNEQFF. The CDR3 coding sequence is TGCGCCAGCAGCGCCGACGATAGCGGGAGCTCCTACAATGAGCAGTTCTTC.